The rows below give T cell receptor beta chains drawn from one sample of a study of regulatory T cells in long-lasting Graves disease. TCRdb ran MiXCR on the multiplex PCR reads and lists one entry per CDR3 protein. The repertoire holds a few hundred thousand distinct CDR3 sequences, with 20% to 25% as singletons. Specimen: peripheral blood mononuclear cells (PBMCs), collected at new diagnosis, from a patient treated with antithyroid drugs. The receptors were sampled from a female donor with Graves disease. Each CDR3 is given with its conserved first and last residue. A D gene is named only where the DNA matches it firmly. Size values are once, few and many counts, or a class for expanded clones, and some rows have none.

clone_size j_call d_call v_call cdr3_nt cdr3_aa
many TRBJ2-7 NA TRBV7-9 TGTGCCAGCAGCACTCGATCGGGGGGCTCCTCCGTCGAGCAGTACTTC CASSTRSGGSSVEQYF
many TRBJ2-3 TRBD2 TRBV9 TGTGCCAGCAGCGTAGGGATACTAGCGGGAGGGATAGATACGCAGTATTTT CASSVGILAGGIDTQYF
many TRBJ1-6 NA TRBV7-9 TGTGCCAGCAGCCCTTCCCAGGGGCCCAATTCACCCCTCCACTTT CASSPSQGPNSPLHF
NA TRBJ2-3 NA TRBV7-9 TGTGCCAGCACCGGAAGGCTGGCGACAGATACGCAGTATTTT CASTGRLATDTQYF
NA TRBJ2-2 NA TRBV7-2 TGTGCCAGCAGCCCTCAGGCCGGGGAGCTGTTTTTT CASSPQAGELFF
few TRBJ2-7 NA TRBV20-1 TGCAGTGCCAAAGAGGGGCAGCGGGCTTCCTACGAGCAGTACTTC CSAKEGQRASYEQYF
many TRBJ1-4 TRBD1 TRBV28 TGTGCCAGCAGATCTCCGGGACAGGGGAATGAAAAACTGTTTTTT CASRSPGQGNEKLFF
NA TRBJ1-2 NA TRBV20-1 TGCAGTGCCAGACGGGGGCAGTCAAACTATGGCTACACCTTC CSARRGQSNYGYTF
many TRBJ2-3 NA TRBV11-2 TGTGCCAGCAGCACCGATAGCACAGATACGCAGTATTTT CASSTDSTDTQYF
few TRBJ1-3 NA TRBV7-2 TGTGCCAGCAGCTCCTTAAACACCATATATTTT CASSSLNTIYF
many TRBJ2-1 TRBD2 TRBV11-2 TGTGCCAGCAGTCAACAGACTAGCGGGGAGGTAGGGCAGTTCTTC CASSQQTSGEVGQFF
NA TRBJ1-4 NA TRBV5-8 TGTGCCAGCAGCTTGGAAAGGGGGGGTGAAAAACTGTTTTTT CASSLERGGEKLFF
few TRBJ2-2 NA TRBV6-1 TGTGCCGGTAAGGGGAACCGGGACGGAAACACCGGGGAGCTGTTTTTT CAGKGNRDGNTGELFF
NA TRBJ2-3 TRBD2 TRBV24-1 TGTGCCACCAGTGATTTGCTAGCGGGGGGCTACACAGATACGCAGTATTTC CATSDLLAGGYTDTQYF
many TRBJ2-3 NA TRBV12-3/TRBV12-4 TGTGCCAGCAGTCCGGGGGAATCCTGGGTCACAGATACGCAGTATTTT CASSPGESWVTDTQYF
few TRBJ2-2 NA TRBV19 TGTGCCAGTAAGGGGTCGTTGAGCACCGGGGAGCTGTTTTTT CASKGSLSTGELFF
many TRBJ1-1 TRBD1 TRBV20-1 TGCAGTGCCCTGAGACAGGGCCCCCCTGAAGCTTTCTTT CSALRQGPPEAFF
medium-sized TRBJ1-1 TRBD1 TRBV28 TGTGCCAGCAGATTTCGGGACAGGGGGCCTTCGAGCGAGGCTTTCTTT CASRFRDRGPSSEAFF
many TRBJ2-1 NA TRBV13 TGTGCCAGCAGCCCCCCTTCAGGCAATGAGCAGTTCTTC CASSPPSGNEQFF
many TRBJ1-1 NA TRBV12-3/TRBV12-4 TGTGCCAGCAGTTCGACAGCTAACACTGAAGCTTTCTTT CASSSTANTEAFF
few TRBJ1-1 NA TRBV6-1 TGTGCCACCTTGACGGGAACTGAAGCTTTCTTT CATLTGTEAFF
NA TRBJ1-3 NA TRBV9 TGTGCCAGCAACAGGGAGGAGGGAAACACCATATATTTT CASNREEGNTIYF
many TRBJ1-6 TRBD1 TRBV28 TGTGCCAGCAGATCTACAGGGGTATCGGCACCCCTCCACTTT CASRSTGVSAPLHF
NA TRBJ2-3 NA TRBV7-2 TGTGCCAGCAGCTTAGAGGGGGCGGGGGGCACAGATACGCAGTATTTT CASSLEGAGGTDTQYF
many TRBJ1-1 NA TRBV6-2/TRBV6-3 TGTGCCAGCAGTTACGGTGCCTCCACTGAAGCTTTCTTT CASSYGASTEAFF
few TRBJ2-1 TRBD1 TRBV27 TGTGCCAGCAGTCTCGACAGGGGTAAATACAATGAGCAGTTCTTC CASSLDRGKYNEQFF
few TRBJ1-4 NA TRBV20-1 TGCAGTGCTAGAGATATACAGGAGAATGAAAAACTGTTTTTT CSARDIQENEKLFF
many TRBJ1-5 TRBD1 TRBV28 TGTGCCAGCAAACAGGGGGGTCGCAATCAGCCCCAGCATTTT CASKQGGRNQPQHF
many TRBJ1-6 TRBD1 TRBV7-2 TGTGCCAGCAGCGCGGACAGGAGCTATTCACCCCTCCACTTT CASSADRSYSPLHF
NA TRBJ2-7 TRBD2 TRBV20-1 TGCAGTGCTAGGCGGCGGGAGGGCCTCTACGAGCAGTACTTC CSARRREGLYEQYF
many TRBJ2-3 NA TRBV25-1 TGTGCCAGCAGTGAAATCCATCCCCCGCGTGTAGACAACCGCAAAACAGATACGCAGTATTTT CASSEIHPPRVDNRKTDTQYF
many TRBJ2-7 NA TRBV12-3/TRBV12-4 TGTGCCAGCACCTCTGGGCGAGGACACTACGAGCAGTACTTC CASTSGRGHYEQYF
many TRBJ2-3 NA TRBV6-2/TRBV6-3 TGTGCCAGCAGTTACAGCGGTAGGGGCACAGATACGCAGTATTTT CASSYSGRGTDTQYF
many TRBJ2-1 TRBD1 TRBV10-3 TGTGCCATCAGTGAAACTTTCACAGGGGGATTCTACAATGAGCAGTTCTTC CAISETFTGGFYNEQFF
NA TRBJ2-7 NA TRBV28 TGTGCCAGCAGGGCTCAGTACGAGCAGTACTTC CASRAQYEQYF
many TRBJ1-3 NA TRBV5-1 TGCGCCAGCAGCTTAGGGGAGAGCTCTGGAAACACCATATATTTT CASSLGESSGNTIYF
many TRBJ2-7 NA TRBV7-8 TGTGCCAGCAGCTCCGGAGTGGGGAACTACGAGCAGTACTTC CASSSGVGNYEQYF
many TRBJ2-7 NA TRBV2 TGTGCCAGCGTTTTCGGGACCCCGTCCTACGAGCAGTACTTC CASVFGTPSYEQYF
many TRBJ1-5 NA TRBV27 TGTGCCAGCAGTCCCGACCGGACAAGTTATAGCAATCAGCCCCAGCATTTT CASSPDRTSYSNQPQHF
NA TRBJ2-3 TRBD2 TRBV28 TGTGCCAGCAGTTCTAGCGGGGGGGCCCAAACGCAGTATTTT CASSSSGGAQTQYF
few TRBJ1-2 TRBD1 TRBV19 TGTGCCAGTAGTACCCCAGGGACAGGGATCTATGGCTACACCTTC CASSTPGTGIYGYTF
NA TRBJ1-6 NA TRBV18 TGTGCCAGCTCACAAGGACAGCCGAGCTCCTATAATTCACCCCTCCACTTT CASSQGQPSSYNSPLHF
NA TRBJ2-3 NA TRBV20-1 TGCAGGGGGGGGGGGACAAGCACAGATACGCAGTATTTT CRGGGTSTDTQYF
NA TRBJ2-5 TRBD2 TRBV2 TGTGCCAGCAGAAGACTAGCGGAAGAGACCCAGTACTTC CASRRLAEETQYF
many TRBJ1-1 TRBD1 TRBV3-1 TGTGCCAGCAGCCAAGGGACAGGGGTTTCGTCGTTCGGTGAAGCTTTCTTT CASSQGTGVSSFGEAFF
many TRBJ2-3 NA TRBV3-1 TGTGCCAGCAGCCAAAGGGACCGACGCACAGATACGCAGTATTTT CASSQRDRRTDTQYF
many TRBJ2-7 NA TRBV7-2 TGTGCCAGCAGCTCCGTGGGGGGTAGCGGCTACGAGCAGTACTTC CASSSVGGSGYEQYF
NA TRBJ2-1 TRBD1 TRBV11-2 TGTGCCAGCAGCCGCGGGACAGGGTACGAGCAGTTCTTC CASSRGTGYEQFF
many TRBJ1-1 NA TRBV6-1 TGTGCCAGCAGCGTCTGGGGGGATGAAGCTTTCTTT CASSVWGDEAFF